The clone carrying this T cell receptor beta chain was counted many times. The data stem from a study of T cells in Graves' hyperthyroidism and ophthalmopathy. Orbital computed tomography and thyroid ultrasound, together with serum TRAb and thyroxine and clinical symptoms, were used for diagnoses. V shed 3 bases and J shed 3 bases, with 8 bases lying between them. The CDR3 has 13 amino acids. From germline, CDR1 is LNHDA and CDR2 SQIVND (reference sequence). What was amplified from RNA transcripts were TCR beta CDR3 regions. Carried out on the TCR CDR3, a first-round RT-PCR used the HTBI primer set. Via MiXCR, TCRdb re-called the multiplex PCR reads, giving one row per CDR3 protein. This repertoire shows 750,000 to 950,000 distinct CDR3 sequences, roughly 40% found once; its top ten account for about 8.9%.

This clonotype was obtained from a young man with Graves' hyperthyroidism. Sequencing was done on a sample of blood. This chain joins TRBV19 and TRBJ1-1, with unresolved D. This CDR3 is CASSILVDTEAFF. CDR3 DNA sequence: TGTGCCAGTAGTATCCTGGTGGACACTGAAGCTTTCTTT.